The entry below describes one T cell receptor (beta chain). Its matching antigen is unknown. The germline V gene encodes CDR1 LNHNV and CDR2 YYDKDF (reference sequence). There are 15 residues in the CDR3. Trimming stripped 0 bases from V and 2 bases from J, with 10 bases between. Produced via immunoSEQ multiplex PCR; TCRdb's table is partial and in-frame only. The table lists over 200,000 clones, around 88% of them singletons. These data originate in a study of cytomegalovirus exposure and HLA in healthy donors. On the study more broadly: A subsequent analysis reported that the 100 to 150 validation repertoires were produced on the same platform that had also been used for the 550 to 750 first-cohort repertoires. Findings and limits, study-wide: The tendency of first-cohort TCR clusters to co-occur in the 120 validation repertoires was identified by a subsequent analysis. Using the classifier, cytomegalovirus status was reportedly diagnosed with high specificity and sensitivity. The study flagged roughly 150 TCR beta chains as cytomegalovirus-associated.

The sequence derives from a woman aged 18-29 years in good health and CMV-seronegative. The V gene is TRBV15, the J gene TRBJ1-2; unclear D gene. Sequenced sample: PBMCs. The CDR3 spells CATSRDREANYGYTF. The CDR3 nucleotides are TGTGCCACCAGCAGAGATCGAGAGGCCAACTATGGCTACACCTTC.